These 8 T cell receptor beta chains share one sample of origin, sequenced in a study of T cells in women clearing cervical HPV infection. The method was immunoSEQ multiplex PCR; TCRdb's version includes in-frame clones alone and lacks a portion of them. Its listing shows about 36,000 clones. The material sequenced was blood buffy coat. The origin of the receptors is a woman between 18 and 70 years old with a cervical HPV16 infection that either progressed to CIN3+ or cleared (not recorded which).

On this clone itself: The sequence runs out 3 residues before the end of the CDR3; the remainder is reconstructed from the germline J gene. The genes are TRBV29-1 and TRBJ1-1; 8 nucleotides agree with TRBD1. The V gene end was trimmed by 6 bases and the J gene end by 1 base; junction bases not matched to a gene: 7. This CDR3 has 14 residues. CDR1 is SQVTM and CDR2 is ANQGSEA in the germline V gene. Partial CDR3 DNA: TGCAGCGTGGGGGGACAGGCAAAGAACACTGAA. Its protein product is CSVGGQAKNTE. The whole CDR3 reads CSVGGQAKNTEAFF.

Comment on this clone: With the read ending 3 residues before the CDR3 end, the germline J gene is used to fill in that end. The chain uses TRBV7-6 and TRBJ2-1, with D uncertain. With 2 bases removed from V and 6 bases from J, the gap between germline ends came to 8 bases. Germline CDR1 reads SGHVS; CDR2 reads FNYEAQ. The length of the CDR3 is 13 residues. CDR3 sequence reads: CASSLSGFNEQFF. CDR3 DNA, as far as it was read: TGTGCCAGCAGCTTATCCGGGTTCAATGAG.

With respect to this clone: The read terminates 3 residues ahead of where the CDR3 ends, so the germline J gene completes it. J is TRBJ2-7 and V is TRBV6-2 or TRBV6-3, with 7 bases aligning to TRBD1. CDR1 MNHEY and CDR2 SVGEGT come from the germline V gene. V was clipped by 7 bases and J by 4 bases; unmatched bases: 4. This CDR3 is built from 12 residues. Incomplete CDR3 DNA: TGTGCCAGCACAGGGGGTAGGTACGAG. It encodes CASTGGRYE. The entire CDR3 protein is CASTGGRYEQYF.

On this clone: A junction end diverges from the germline sequence, so it may reflect a read error. The read finishes 3 residues shy of the CDR3 end, and the germline J gene is used to complete it. This rearrangement joins TRBV7-7 to TRBJ2-1; TRBD1 matches 11 bases. Germline CDR1 reads SSHAT; CDR2 reads FNYEAQ (reference sequence). CDR3 length: 14 residues. The CDR3 spells CASNGQGAHNEQFF. CDR3 bases read: TGTGCTAGCAACGGACAGGGGGCTCACAATGAG.

A note on this clone: The read ends 3 residues shy of where the CDR3 ends; the end is completed using the germline J gene. J is TRBJ2-2 and V is TRBV10-3, with 8 bases fitting TRBD1. Germline CDR1 and CDR2: ENHRY and SYGVKD. Trimming cost V 4 bases and J 3 bases; bases outside gene matches: 7. There are 16 residues in the CDR3. Here the CDR3 reads CAISVSSGGDTGELFF. The CDR3 bases that were read are TGTGCCATCAGTGTGTCCTCAGGGGGCGACACCGGGGAG.

For this clone: The read ends 3 residues shy of where the CDR3 ends; the end is completed using the germline J gene. This chain joins TRBV15 and TRBJ2-3, with a weak D call TRBD2 (6 bases). Germline V gene lookup returns CDR1 LNHNV and CDR2 YYDKDF (reference sequence). V was clipped by 1 base and J by 1 base, with 9 bases between them. The CDR3 is 15 residues long. The CDR3 here is CATSRAASGTDTQYF. Incomplete CDR3 DNA: TGTGCCACCAGCAGAGCGGCTAGCGGCACAGATACG.

As regards this clone: The read is 3 residues too short to cover the CDR3 end, so that end is filled in from the germline J gene. The chain couples TRBV6-2 or TRBV6-3 to TRBJ1-4; 8 bases agree with TRBD1. J gave up 1 base and V 2 bases, and 3 bases lay outside the gene matches. Germline CDR1 and CDR2: MNHEY and SVGEGT. CDR3 length equals 16 residues. The covered CDR3 bases are TGTGCCAGCAGTTACCCTGACAGGGGAACTAATGAAAAA. Its protein product is CASSYPDRGTNEK. The full CDR3 protein reads CASSYPDRGTNEKLFF.

The CDR3 reads CASSLGQLNSPLHF. CDR3 DNA (partial): TGTGCCAGCAGCTTAGGACAGCTGAATTCACCC. The chain combines TRBV7-6 with TRBJ1-6, with D tentatively TRBD1 (5 bases). The CDR3 end falls 3 residues outside the read, so it is completed with the germline J gene. The CDR3 runs 14 residues. Trimming pared 1 base from V and 7 bases from J, leaving 8 bases between. Germline loops: CDR1 SGHVS, CDR2 FNYEAQ. The variable domain in full, with the rest retrieved from reference TRBV7-6 and TRBJ1-6, is GAGVSQSPRYKVTKRGQDVALRCDPISGHVSLYWYRQALGQGPEFLTYFNYEAQQDKSGLPNDRFSAERPEGSISTLTIQRTEQRDSAMYRCASSLGQLNSPLHFGNGTRLTVT.